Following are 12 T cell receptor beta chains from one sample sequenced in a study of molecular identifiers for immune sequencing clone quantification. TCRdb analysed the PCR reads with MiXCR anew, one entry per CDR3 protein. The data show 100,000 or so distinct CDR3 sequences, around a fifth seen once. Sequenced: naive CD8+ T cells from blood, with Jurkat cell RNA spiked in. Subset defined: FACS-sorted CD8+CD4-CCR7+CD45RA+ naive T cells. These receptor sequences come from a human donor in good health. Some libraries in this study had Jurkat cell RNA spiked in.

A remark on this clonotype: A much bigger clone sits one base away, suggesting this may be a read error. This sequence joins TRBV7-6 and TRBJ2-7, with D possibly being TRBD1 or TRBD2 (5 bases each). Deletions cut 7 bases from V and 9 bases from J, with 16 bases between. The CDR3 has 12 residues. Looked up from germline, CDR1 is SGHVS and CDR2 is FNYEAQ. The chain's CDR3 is CASKDPGDRQYF. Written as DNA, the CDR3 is TGTGCCAGCAAAGATCCCGGGGACCGGCAGTACTTC.

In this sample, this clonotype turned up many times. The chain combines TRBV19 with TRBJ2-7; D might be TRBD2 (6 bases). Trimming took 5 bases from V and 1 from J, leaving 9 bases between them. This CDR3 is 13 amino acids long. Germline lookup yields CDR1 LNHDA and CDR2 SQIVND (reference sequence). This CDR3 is CASSLRGSYEQYF. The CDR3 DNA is TGTGCCAGTAGTCTCCGGGGGTCCTACGAGCAGTACTTC.

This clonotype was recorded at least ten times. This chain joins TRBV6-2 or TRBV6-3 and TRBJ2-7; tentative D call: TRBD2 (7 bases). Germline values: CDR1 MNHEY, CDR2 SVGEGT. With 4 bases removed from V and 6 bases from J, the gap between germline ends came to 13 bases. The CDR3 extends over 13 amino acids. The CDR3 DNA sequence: TGTGCCAGCAGTTTCAGGGGAGGGTTCGAGCAGTACTTC. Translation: CASSFRGGFEQYF.

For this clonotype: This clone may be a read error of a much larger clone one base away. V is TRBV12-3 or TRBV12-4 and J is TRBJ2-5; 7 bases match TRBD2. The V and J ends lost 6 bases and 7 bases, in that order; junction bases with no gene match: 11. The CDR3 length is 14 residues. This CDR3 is CASSRDYREGTQYF. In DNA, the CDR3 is TGTGCCAGCAGCCGGGACTACCGTGAGGGGACCCAGTACTTC.

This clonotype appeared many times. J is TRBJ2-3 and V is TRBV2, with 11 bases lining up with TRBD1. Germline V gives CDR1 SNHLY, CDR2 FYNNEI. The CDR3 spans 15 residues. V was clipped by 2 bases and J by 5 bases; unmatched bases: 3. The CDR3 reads CASSELGTGGDTQYF. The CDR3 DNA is TGTGCCAGCAGTGAATTAGGGACAGGGGGAGATACGCAGTATTTT. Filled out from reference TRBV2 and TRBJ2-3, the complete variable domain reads EPEVTQTPSHQVTQMGQEVILRCVPISNHLYFYWYRQILGQKVEFLVSFYNNEISEKSEIFDDQFSVERPDGSNFTLKIRSTKLEDSAMYFCASSELGTGGDTQYFGPGTRLTVL.

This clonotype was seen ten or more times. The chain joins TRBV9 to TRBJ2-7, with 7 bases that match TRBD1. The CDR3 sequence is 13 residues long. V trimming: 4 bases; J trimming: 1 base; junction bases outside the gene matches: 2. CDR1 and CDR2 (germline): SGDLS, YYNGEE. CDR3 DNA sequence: TGTGCCAGCAGCCCGACAGGGTCCTACGAGCAGTACTTC. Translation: CASSPTGSYEQYF.

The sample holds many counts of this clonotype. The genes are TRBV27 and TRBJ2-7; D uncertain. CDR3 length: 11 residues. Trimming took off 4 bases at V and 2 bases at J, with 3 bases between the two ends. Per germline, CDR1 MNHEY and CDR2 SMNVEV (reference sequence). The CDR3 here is CASSSTYEQYF. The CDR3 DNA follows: TGTGCCAGCAGTTCTACCTACGAGCAGTACTTC.

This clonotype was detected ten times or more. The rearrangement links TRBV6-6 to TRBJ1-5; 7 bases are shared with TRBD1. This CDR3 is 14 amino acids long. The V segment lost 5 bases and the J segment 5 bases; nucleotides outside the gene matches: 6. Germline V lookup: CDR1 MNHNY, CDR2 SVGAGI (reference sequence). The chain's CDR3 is CASSTTGLHQPQHF. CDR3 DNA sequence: TGTGCCAGCAGTACGACAGGGTTACATCAGCCCCAGCATTTT.

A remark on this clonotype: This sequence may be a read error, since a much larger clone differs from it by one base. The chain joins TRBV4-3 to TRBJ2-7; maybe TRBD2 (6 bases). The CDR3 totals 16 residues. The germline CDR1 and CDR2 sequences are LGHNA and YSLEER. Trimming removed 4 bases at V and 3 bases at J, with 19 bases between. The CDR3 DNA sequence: TGCGCCAGCAGCCCGGGGGTCCCCCTCGGCGACTACGAGCAGTACTTC. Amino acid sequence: CASSPGVPLGDYEQYF.

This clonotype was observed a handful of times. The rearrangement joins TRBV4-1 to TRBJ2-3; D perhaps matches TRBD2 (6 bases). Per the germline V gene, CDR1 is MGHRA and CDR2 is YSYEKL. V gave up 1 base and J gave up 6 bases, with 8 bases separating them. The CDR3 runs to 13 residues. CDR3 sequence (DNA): TGCGCCAGCAGCCAAGTGGCGGGGGATACGCAGTATTTT. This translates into CASSQVAGDTQYF.

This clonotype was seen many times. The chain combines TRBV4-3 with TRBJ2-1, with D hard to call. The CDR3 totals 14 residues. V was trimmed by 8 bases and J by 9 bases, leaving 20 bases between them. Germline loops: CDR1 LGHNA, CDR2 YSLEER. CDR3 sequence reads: CASGVSLGLGEQFF. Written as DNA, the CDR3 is TGCGCCAGCGGGGTTAGTCTTGGGCTCGGTGAGCAGTTCTTC.

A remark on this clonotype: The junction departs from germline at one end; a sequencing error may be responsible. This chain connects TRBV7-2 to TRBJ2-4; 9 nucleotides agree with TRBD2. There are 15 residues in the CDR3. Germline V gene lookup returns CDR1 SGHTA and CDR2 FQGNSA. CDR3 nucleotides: TGTGCCTGCAGCTTTAGCGGGAGCGAGGGTGACATTCAGTACTTC. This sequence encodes CACSFSGSEGDIQYF.